This T cell receptor beta chain appears in the sequencing data of a study of T-cell reconstitution after alpha-beta-depleted transplantation in children. The TCRbeta library incorporated unique molecular identifiers. MiXCR was run by TCRdb on the PCR reads, yielding one entry per CDR3 protein. The sample carries some 490,000 distinct CDR3 sequences, about an eighth recorded once. Germline assignment: CDR1 SQVTM and CDR2 ANQGSEA. The junction had 6 bases not matched to a gene; V was cut back by 3 bases and J by 8 bases. This CDR3 contains 13 residues. Source: PBMCs from the stem cell graft donor, taken from the stem cell graft. This clonotype was obtained from a human donor who donated a stem cell graft to a child with combined immunodeficiency. The chain carries TRBV29-1 and TRBJ2-1; 8 bases align to TRBD1. CDR3 region: CSVDRGLFDEQFF. CDR3 DNA: TGCAGCGTTGACAGGGGGCTGTTCGATGAGCAGTTCTTC.